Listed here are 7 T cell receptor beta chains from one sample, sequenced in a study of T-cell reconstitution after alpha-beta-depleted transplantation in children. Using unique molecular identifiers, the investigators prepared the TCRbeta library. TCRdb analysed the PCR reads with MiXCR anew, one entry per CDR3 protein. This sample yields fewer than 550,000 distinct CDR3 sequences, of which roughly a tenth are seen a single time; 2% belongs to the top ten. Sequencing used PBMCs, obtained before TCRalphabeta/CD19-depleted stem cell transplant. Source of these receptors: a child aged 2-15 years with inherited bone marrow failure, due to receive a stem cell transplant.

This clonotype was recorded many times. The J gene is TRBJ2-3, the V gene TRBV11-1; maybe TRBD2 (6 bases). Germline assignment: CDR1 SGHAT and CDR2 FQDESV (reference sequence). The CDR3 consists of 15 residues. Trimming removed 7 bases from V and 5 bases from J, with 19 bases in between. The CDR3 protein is CASTNTGGPVDTQYF. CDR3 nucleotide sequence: TGTGCCAGCACCAACACAGGAGGGCCCGTAGATACGCAGTATTTT.

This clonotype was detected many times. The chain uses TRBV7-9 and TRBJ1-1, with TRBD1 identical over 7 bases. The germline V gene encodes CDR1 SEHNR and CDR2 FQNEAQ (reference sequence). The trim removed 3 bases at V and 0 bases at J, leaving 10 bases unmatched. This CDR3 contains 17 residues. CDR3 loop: CASSFGRVGTVNTEAFF. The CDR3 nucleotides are TGTGCCAGCAGCTTTGGCAGGGTAGGGACAGTGAACACTGAAGCTTTCTTT.

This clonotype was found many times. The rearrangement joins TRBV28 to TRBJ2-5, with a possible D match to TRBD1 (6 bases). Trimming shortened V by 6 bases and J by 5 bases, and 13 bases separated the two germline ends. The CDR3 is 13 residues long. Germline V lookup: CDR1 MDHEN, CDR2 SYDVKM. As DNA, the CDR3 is TGTGCCAGCAGACTACAGGGCAGCGAGACCCAGTACTTC. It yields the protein CASRLQGSETQYF.

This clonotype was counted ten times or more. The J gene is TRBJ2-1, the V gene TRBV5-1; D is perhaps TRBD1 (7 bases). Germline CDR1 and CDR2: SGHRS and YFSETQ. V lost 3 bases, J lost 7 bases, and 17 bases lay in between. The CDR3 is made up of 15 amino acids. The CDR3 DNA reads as TGCGCCAGCAGCTCCAGGGGGGACGACACGAATGAGCAGTTCTTC. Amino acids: CASSSRGDDTNEQFF.

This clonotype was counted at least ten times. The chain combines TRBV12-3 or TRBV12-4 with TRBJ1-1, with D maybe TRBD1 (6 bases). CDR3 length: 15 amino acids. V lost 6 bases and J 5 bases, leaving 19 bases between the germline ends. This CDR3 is CASRLTGIERTEAFF. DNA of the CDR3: TGTGCCAGCAGACTAACAGGGATAGAAAGGACTGAAGCTTTCTTT.

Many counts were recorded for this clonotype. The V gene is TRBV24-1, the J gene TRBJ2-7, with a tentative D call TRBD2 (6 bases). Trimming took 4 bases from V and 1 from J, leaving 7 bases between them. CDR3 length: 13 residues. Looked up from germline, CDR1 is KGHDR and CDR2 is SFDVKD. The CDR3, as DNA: TGTGCCACCAGTGACGGAGGGTCCTACGAGCAGTACTTC. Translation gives CATSDGGSYEQYF.

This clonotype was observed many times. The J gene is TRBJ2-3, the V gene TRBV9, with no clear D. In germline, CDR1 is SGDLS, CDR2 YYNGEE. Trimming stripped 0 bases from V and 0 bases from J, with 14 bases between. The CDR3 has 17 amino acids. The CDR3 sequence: CASSVDSTSTSTDTQYF. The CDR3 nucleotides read TGTGCCAGCAGCGTAGACTCGACTTCCACTAGCACAGATACGCAGTATTTT.